This T cell receptor beta chain appears in the sequencing data of a study of technical replicates of blood from several donors. Repertoires were generated with immunoSEQ multiplex PCR, while TCRdb's copy carries only in-frame clones and drops some. This sample has over 70,000 clones; approximately 90% occur once, and the top ten carry 4.7%. The CDR3 runs 15 residues. In germline, CDR1 is SGHTA, CDR2 FQGNSA. The ends were cut back, 0 bases at V and 1 base at J, with 7 bases in the middle. The source of this sequence is a human donor in good health. Some clones in this sample may be carry-over from other donors' samples. Sequences were obtained from PBMCs. The V call is TRBV7-2, the J call TRBJ1-3, with unresolved D. CDR3 sequence (DNA): TGTGCCAGCAGCTTAGCCAGGCAGTCTGGAAACACCATATATTTT. Encoded protein: CASSLARQSGNTIYF.